A single sample is the source of the 20 T cell receptor beta chains below, sequenced in a study of T cell responses to AZD1222 COVID-19 vaccine. Some clones are missing from TCRdb's copy, which holds only in-frame ones; the method was immunoSEQ multiplex PCR. The sample records some 140,000 clones, roughly 90% being singletons. The input for sequencing was peripheral blood, taken on day 0 of AZD1222 vaccination. These receptors were taken from an adult in good health.

V usage is TRBV27 and J usage is TRBJ1-1; no firm D call. Trimming removed 4 bases at V and 4 bases at J, with 7 bases between. The CDR3 extends over 12 amino acids. Germline lookup yields CDR1 MNHEY and CDR2 SMNVEV (reference sequence). In DNA form, the CDR3 reads TGTGCCAGCAGTTATACGGGCACTGAAGCTTTCTTT. Its protein product is CASSYTGTEAFF.

This chain connects TRBV3-1 (or the pseudogene TRBV3-2) to TRBJ1-6, with TRBD1 as a possible D gene (6 bases). V shed 3 bases and J shed 3 bases, with 30 bases lying between them. The CDR3 is 22 residues long. Germline V CDR1 and CDR2: LGHDT, YNNKEL (reference sequence). The CDR3 DNA reads as TGTGCCAGCAGCCATTTGCCCGGGAGTTTGACTAGGGGGTTTGGCTATAATTCACCCCTCCACTTT. Its translation: CASSHLPGSLTRGFGYNSPLHF.

This clone is a singleton in its sample. V usage is TRBV6-4 and J usage is TRBJ2-6; weak D call: TRBD1 (6 bases). The ends were cut back, 6 bases at V and 0 bases at J, with 18 bases in the middle. The CDR3 totals 18 residues. The germline V gene has CDR1 MRHNA and CDR2 SNTAGT. The CDR3 region has the DNA TGTGCCAGCAGCCTTCATCCAGGGGCTACCTCTGGGGCCAACGTCCTGACTTTC. This gives the protein CASSLHPGATSGANVLTF.

The CDR3 DNA reads as TGCAGTGTATCACGAGGGACTGAAGCTTTCTTT. It translates to CSVSRGTEAFF. This chain connects TRBV20-1 to TRBJ1-1; no clear D. V lost 7 bases to trimming and J lost 5 bases, with 11 bases between them. CDR1 and CDR2 from the germline V gene are DFQATT and SNEGSKA (reference sequence). This CDR3 region has 11 residues.

Only one count was recorded for this clone. This chain uses TRBV30 with TRBJ2-7; D call uncertain. The germline V and J ends were trimmed by 0 bases and 1 base, with 10 bases remaining between them. CDR1 and CDR2 (germline): GTSNPN, SVGIG (reference sequence). The CDR3 is 14 residues long. The CDR3 sequence: CAWSVQFRSYEQYF. CDR3 DNA sequence: TGTGCCTGGAGTGTACAATTTCGTTCCTACGAGCAGTACTTC.

The chain is built from TRBV4-3 and TRBJ1-5; D unclear. The CDR3 length is 15 residues. Trimming cost V 0 bases and J 0 bases, with 6 bases left between them. Germline assignment: CDR1 LGHNA and CDR2 YSLEER. The CDR3 protein is CASSQELGSNQPQHF. The CDR3 coding sequence is TGCGCCAGCAGCCAAGAGCTAGGTAGCAATCAGCCCCAGCATTTT.

With respect to this clone: Other DNA sequences in this specimen translate into the identical CDR3. The chain carries TRBV4-3 and TRBJ2-6; weak D call: TRBD2 (5 bases). Deletions cut 0 bases from V and 0 bases from J, with 12 bases between. Germline loops: CDR1 LGHNA, CDR2 YSLEER. The CDR3 is 18 residues long. CDR3 coding DNA: TGCGCCAGCAGCCAAGATCGGGCTAGCACCTCTGGGGCCAACGTCCTGACTTTC. This gives the protein CASSQDRASTSGANVLTF.

The chain uses TRBV28 and TRBJ2-7, with 14 bases identical to TRBD2. Per the germline V gene, CDR1 is MDHEN and CDR2 is SYDVKM. This CDR3 comprises 17 residues. Germline trimming cut 7 bases from V and 5 bases from J; bases unmatched to any gene: 13. The CDR3 reads CASTPPHPGLAGDEQYF. In DNA, the CDR3 is TGTGCCAGCACCCCCCCCCACCCGGGACTAGCGGGAGACGAGCAGTACTTC.

CDR3: CASSYSTSGGETQYF. The CDR3 DNA follows: TGTGCCAGCAGTTACTCGACTAGCGGGGGGGAGACCCAGTACTTC. The genes are TRBV6-2 or TRBV6-3 and TRBJ2-5, with 13 positions matching TRBD2. This CDR3 is 15 amino acids long. CDR1 and CDR2 from the germline V gene are MNHEY and SVGEGT. V lost 0 bases and J lost 5; bases outside the gene matches: 0.

The gene calls are TRBV5-6 and TRBJ2-1; weak D call: TRBD2 (7 bases). Germline CDR1 and CDR2: SGHDT and YYEEEE. Trimming cost V 1 base and J 8 bases, with 19 bases left between them. The CDR3 has 16 residues. Written as DNA, the CDR3 is TGTGCCAGCAGCTTGACGGAGAGGGGGGGAGTGGATGAGCAGTTCTTC. It encodes CASSLTERGGVDEQFF. The whole variable domain, filled in from reference TRBV5-6 and TRBJ2-1, reads DAGVTQSPTHLIKTRGQQVTLRCSPKSGHDTVSWYQQALGQGPQFIFQYYEEEERQRGNFPDRFSGHQFPNYSSELNVNALLLGDSALYLCASSLTERGGVDEQFFGPGTRLTVL.

In DNA, the CDR3 is TGCGCCAGCAGCCAAGCCAGGCGGGGAAATAATGAAAAACTGTTTTTT. As protein: CASSQARRGNNEKLFF. V is TRBV4-1 and J is TRBJ1-4; D gene uncertain. The V end lost 1 base, the J end lost 4 bases, and 13 bases lay between the germline ends. The CDR3 spans 16 residues. The V gene's germline CDR1 is MGHRA and CDR2 YSYEKL.

The chain is built from TRBV15 and TRBJ1-3; tentatively, D is TRBD1 (6 bases). This CDR3 is 15 amino acids long. The V and J ends lost 5 bases and 7 bases respectively, with 18 bases between them. Germline CDR1 LNHNV, CDR2 YYDKDF (reference sequence). The CDR3 bases are TGTGCCACCAGCCCCAAACAGGGAGGAGGGAACACCATATATTTT. Protein sequence: CATSPKQGGGNTIYF.

The chain combines TRBV5-8 with TRBJ2-1; D possibly corresponds to TRBD2 (5 bases). Germline V gives CDR1 SGHTS, CDR2 YDEGEE. V lost 1 base and J lost 0, with 8 bases in between. This CDR3 is 15 amino acids long. The DNA for the CDR3 is TGTGCCAGCAGCTTGCCGGGGAGCTCCTACAATGAGCAGTTCTTC. This codes for CASSLPGSSYNEQFF. Full variable domain (rest looked up from reference TRBV5-8 and TRBJ2-1): EAGVTQSPTHLIKTRGQQATLRCSPISGHTSVYWYQQALGLGLQFLLWYDEGEERNRGNFPPRFSGRQFPNYSSELNVNALELEDSALYLCASSLPGSSYNEQFFGPGTRLTVL.

This clone was detected only a few times. The chain combines TRBV30 with TRBJ1-2; 7 bases align to TRBD1. J gave up 4 bases and V 6 bases, and 8 bases lay outside the gene matches. The CDR3 sequence is 13 residues long. Per germline, CDR1 GTSNPN and CDR2 SVGIG (reference sequence). The CDR3 loop reads CACNTGVGYGYTF. CDR3 sequence (DNA): TGTGCCTGCAATACAGGGGTTGGCTATGGCTACACCTTC. Full variable domain (remainder filled in from reference TRBV30 and TRBJ1-2): SQTIHQWPATLVQPVGSPLSLECTVEGTSNPNLYWYRQAAGRGLQLLFYSVGIGQISSEVPQNLSASRPQDRQFILSSKKLLLSDSGFYLCACNTGVGYGYTFGSGTRLTVV.

The chain recombines TRBV27 with TRBJ1-5; possible D gene TRBD1, 6 bases. Looked up from germline, CDR1 is MNHEY and CDR2 is SMNVEV (reference sequence). The CDR3 is made up of 15 amino acids. With 5 bases removed from V and 1 base from J, the gap between germline ends came to 12 bases. The CDR3 DNA follows: TGTGCCAGCAGTAGGGGGACTTCGAGCAATCAGCCCCAGCATTTT. This encodes CASSRGTSSNQPQHF.

The chain carries TRBV5-5 and TRBJ2-1; either TRBD1 or TRBD2 may fit D (5 bases each). The CDR3 covers 14 residues. The ends were cut back, 5 bases at V and 7 bases at J, with 16 bases in the middle. The V gene's germline CDR1 is SGHKS and CDR2 YYEKEE (reference sequence). CDR3: CASSSTTWGNEQFF. The CDR3 nucleotides read TGTGCCAGCAGTTCCACCACGTGGGGGAATGAGCAGTTCTTC.

The chain recombines TRBV6-5 with TRBJ1-2; no firm D call. CDR3 length: 13 amino acids. CDR1 is MNHEY, CDR2 SVGAGI, per germline. V was pared by 4 bases and J by 7 bases, with 13 bases between. As DNA, the CDR3 is TGTGCCAGCAGTTTCAGCCCCTCTAGTGGCTACACCTTC. Translation gives CASSFSPSSGYTF.

This sequence joins TRBV24-1 and TRBJ2-5; 10 nucleotides match TRBD1. The CDR3 has 16 amino acids. V lost 2 bases to trimming and J lost 5 bases; unmatched junction nucleotides: 7. From germline, CDR1 is KGHDR and CDR2 SFDVKD. CDR3 coding DNA: TGTGCCACCAGTGATTCGGACAGGGGGGACATCGAGACCCAGTACTTC. This codes for CATSDSDRGDIETQYF.

This clone was counted a single time. The V call is TRBV9, the J call TRBJ1-1; D might be TRBD1 (6 bases). Germline loops: CDR1 SGDLS, CDR2 YYNGEE. The CDR3 sequence is 17 residues long. Trimming cost V 0 bases and J 6 bases, with 21 bases left between them. In DNA form, the CDR3 reads TGTGCCAGCAGCGTAGCCCCCGGGACAATAAAAAATGCTGAAGCTTTCTTT. Its protein product is CASSVAPGTIKNAEAFF.

The chain carries TRBV14 and TRBJ2-5; D remains ambiguous. The V end lost 4 bases, the J end lost 1 base, and 7 bases lay between the germline ends. This CDR3 region has 13 residues. CDR1 and CDR2 (germline): SGHDN, FVKESK. The CDR3 spells CASSLIGQETQYF. Here the CDR3 DNA reads TGTGCCAGCAGCCTAATCGGCCAAGAGACCCAGTACTTC.